This is a list of T cell receptor beta chains from one sample in a study of blood T cells in healthy people across ages. TCRdb reprocessed the 5' RACE reads with MiXCR, giving one entry per CDR3 protein. Of about 730,000 distinct CDR3 sequences in the sample, about 40% were seen once. The sample was blood. The receptors were sampled from an older woman in good health. The CDR3 runs from the conserved cysteine through the conserved F or W. D genes are given only for firm matches. A row's size may be missing; if present it is once, few, many or a size class.

v_call: TRBV4-2; clone_size: .; d_call: .; j_call: TRBJ2-7; cdr3_nt: TGTGCCAGCAGCCAAGACCCAGCAAATTACGAGCAGTACTTC; cdr3_aa: CASSQDPANYEQYF
v_call: TRBV20-1; clone_size: few; d_call: .; j_call: TRBJ2-5; cdr3_nt: TGCAGTGCTAGATCTGGAGAACCAGAGACCCAGTACTTC; cdr3_aa: CSARSGEPETQYF
v_call: TRBV7-2; clone_size: many; d_call: TRBD2; j_call: TRBJ2-1; cdr3_nt: TGTGCCAGCAGCCCTGGGTCGGGACTAGCGGTATACGGGCAGTTCTTC; cdr3_aa: CASSPGSGLAVYGQFF
v_call: TRBV6-1; clone_size: once; d_call: .; j_call: TRBJ2-3; cdr3_nt: TGTGCCAGCAGTGACCGGGGCCCCACAGATACGCAGTATTTT; cdr3_aa: CASSDRGPTDTQYF
v_call: TRBV29-1; clone_size: many; d_call: .; j_call: TRBJ2-1; cdr3_nt: TGCAGCGTTGACGAGACTAGTATCTACAATGAGCAGTTCTTC; cdr3_aa: CSVDETSIYNEQFF
v_call: TRBV15; clone_size: .; d_call: .; j_call: TRBJ1-4; cdr3_nt: TGTGCCACCAGCAGGGCCGGTCGGACGGGGGGTGAAAAACTGTTTTTT; cdr3_aa: CATSRAGRTGGEKLFF
v_call: TRBV20-1; clone_size: .; d_call: TRBD2; j_call: TRBJ2-3; cdr3_nt: TGCAGTGCCAAAGGACTAGCGGGGGGGCCTAGCACAGATACGCAGTATTTT; cdr3_aa: CSAKGLAGGPSTDTQYF
v_call: TRBV9; clone_size: .; d_call: .; j_call: TRBJ2-5; cdr3_nt: TGTGCCAGCAGCGCGGGAGGGACAGGAGAGACCCAGTACTTC; cdr3_aa: CASSAGGTGETQYF
v_call: TRBV7-9; clone_size: .; d_call: TRBD1; j_call: TRBJ2-1; cdr3_nt: TGTGCCAGCATCCGATCTGGTAAGGACAGGGCCTACAATGAGCAGTTCTTC; cdr3_aa: CASIRSGKDRAYNEQFF
v_call: TRBV29-1; clone_size: few; d_call: .; j_call: TRBJ2-3; cdr3_nt: TGCAGCGTTATGAGCCATTCCACAGATGATACGCAGTATTTT; cdr3_aa: CSVMSHSTDDTQYF
v_call: TRBV5-6; clone_size: .; d_call: .; j_call: TRBJ2-1; cdr3_nt: TGTGCCAGCAGCTATCAAGGCAGAGACAATGAGCAGTTCTTC; cdr3_aa: CASSYQGRDNEQFF
v_call: TRBV6-2/TRBV6-3; clone_size: once; d_call: .; j_call: TRBJ2-3; cdr3_nt: TGTGTCAGCCTCCGCAGGGGGGCCGGCACAGATACGCAGTATTTT; cdr3_aa: CVSLRRGAGTDTQYF
v_call: TRBV20-1; clone_size: .; d_call: TRBD2; j_call: TRBJ2-1; cdr3_nt: TGCAGTGCTGGAGGAGGAGCCGGCGGGAGTAGGTACAATGAGCAGTTCTTC; cdr3_aa: CSAGGGAGGSRYNEQFF
v_call: TRBV27; clone_size: few; d_call: TRBD2; j_call: TRBJ2-1; cdr3_nt: TGTGCCAGCAGCTCTAGCGGGGGACTCTACAATGAGCAGTTCTTC; cdr3_aa: CASSSSGGLYNEQFF
v_call: TRBV12-3/TRBV12-4; clone_size: .; d_call: TRBD1; j_call: TRBJ2-7; cdr3_nt: TGTGCCAGCAGTGTGACAGGGGTCAACGAGCAGTACTTC; cdr3_aa: CASSVTGVNEQYF
v_call: TRBV20-1; clone_size: few; d_call: TRBD2; j_call: TRBJ2-3; cdr3_nt: TGCAGTGCTAGAGATTCACTAGCGGGAGGGCCAGATAGCACAGATACGCAGTATTTT; cdr3_aa: CSARDSLAGGPDSTDTQYF
v_call: TRBV20-1; clone_size: .; d_call: TRBD2; j_call: TRBJ2-3; cdr3_nt: TGCAGTGCTAGGACCGGGCTAGCGGGAGACACAGATACGCAGTATTTT; cdr3_aa: CSARTGLAGDTDTQYF
v_call: TRBV27; clone_size: few; d_call: .; j_call: TRBJ2-3; cdr3_nt: TGTGCCAGCAGTTCTATGACAGGTATAGGTCCAGATACGCAGTATTTT; cdr3_aa: CASSSMTGIGPDTQYF
v_call: TRBV29-1; clone_size: many; d_call: .; j_call: TRBJ2-7; cdr3_nt: TGCAGCGTTGGTCGGCAGGGGATTTACTACGAGCAGTACTTC; cdr3_aa: CSVGRQGIYYEQYF
v_call: TRBV7-2; clone_size: .; d_call: .; j_call: TRBJ1-2; cdr3_nt: TGTGCCAGCAGCTCTTGGACAGAGAACCTTCGGGGCTACACCTTC; cdr3_aa: CASSSWTENLRGYTF
v_call: TRBV27; clone_size: .; d_call: .; j_call: TRBJ1-1; cdr3_nt: TGTGCCAGCAGTTTATTAACGGGGTCGGCGACTGAAGCTTTCTTT; cdr3_aa: CASSLLTGSATEAFF
v_call: TRBV12-3/TRBV12-4; clone_size: .; d_call: .; j_call: TRBJ2-1; cdr3_nt: TGTGCCAGCAGTTTTAACAGTGACAATGAGCAGTTCTTC; cdr3_aa: CASSFNSDNEQFF
v_call: TRBV27; clone_size: .; d_call: .; j_call: TRBJ2-3; cdr3_nt: TGTGCCAGCAGTTTAATGTGGGGGGGCACAGATACGCAGTATTTT; cdr3_aa: CASSLMWGGTDTQYF
v_call: TRBV7-2; clone_size: many; d_call: .; j_call: TRBJ2-5; cdr3_nt: TGTGCCAGCAGCTTCCAGGGGGGGCAAGAGACCCAGTACTTC; cdr3_aa: CASSFQGGQETQYF
v_call: TRBV29-1; clone_size: few; d_call: TRBD1; j_call: TRBJ2-1; cdr3_nt: TGCAGCTTTCACCGGGACAGGGGGCTAAGGGGCTCCTACAATGAGCAGTTCTTC; cdr3_aa: CSFHRDRGLRGSYNEQFF
v_call: TRBV7-2; clone_size: few; d_call: .; j_call: TRBJ2-3; cdr3_nt: TGTGCCAGCACCCCCATGACGAGCACAGATACGCAGTATTTT; cdr3_aa: CASTPMTSTDTQYF
v_call: TRBV27; clone_size: few; d_call: .; j_call: TRBJ2-6; cdr3_nt: TGTGCCAGCAGTTTATGGGCAGGCAGCTCTGGGGCCAACGTCCTGACTTTC; cdr3_aa: CASSLWAGSSGANVLTF
v_call: TRBV2; clone_size: .; d_call: .; j_call: TRBJ2-5; cdr3_nt: TGTGCCAGCAGTGAACTATCAGGTGCGCAAGAGACCCAGTACTTC; cdr3_aa: CASSELSGAQETQYF
v_call: TRBV10-3; clone_size: many; d_call: .; j_call: TRBJ2-1; cdr3_nt: TGTGCCATCGTTAATAGCGGTGATGAGCAGTTCTTC; cdr3_aa: CAIVNSGDEQFF
v_call: TRBV20-1; clone_size: .; d_call: TRBD2; j_call: TRBJ2-1; cdr3_nt: TGCAGTGCCCACACGGGACTAGCGGGAGAGCTCTACAATGAGCAGTTCTTC; cdr3_aa: CSAHTGLAGELYNEQFF
v_call: TRBV4-3; clone_size: .; d_call: .; j_call: TRBJ2-6; cdr3_nt: TGCGCCAGCAGCCAAGAGTCCGGATCTGGGGCCAACGTCCCGACTTTC; cdr3_aa: CASSQESGSGANVPTF
v_call: TRBV7-3; clone_size: .; d_call: .; j_call: TRBJ2-4; cdr3_nt: TGTGCCAGCAGCCCGGGGAAAGGGTGGCAGTACTTC; cdr3_aa: CASSPGKGWQYF
v_call: TRBV12-3/TRBV12-4; clone_size: few; d_call: .; j_call: TRBJ2-3; cdr3_nt: TGTGCCAGCAGTTTAGTCGGCTCAGATACGCAGTATTTT; cdr3_aa: CASSLVGSDTQYF
v_call: TRBV7-2; clone_size: .; d_call: .; j_call: TRBJ1-1; cdr3_nt: TGTGCCAGCTTTCGGGAGGTGAACACTGAAGCTTTCTTT; cdr3_aa: CASFREVNTEAFF
v_call: TRBV6-2/TRBV6-3; clone_size: few; d_call: TRBD2; j_call: TRBJ2-1; cdr3_nt: TGTGCCAGCAGGCCTAGCGGGGGGGCTGGTTGGTCGAATGAGCAGTTCTTC; cdr3_aa: CASRPSGGAGWSNEQFF
v_call: TRBV11-2; clone_size: few; d_call: TRBD2; j_call: TRBJ2-5; cdr3_nt: TGTGCCAGCAGCTCACTCCGGACTAGGCAGTACTTC; cdr3_aa: CASSSLRTRQYF
v_call: TRBV4-1; clone_size: few; d_call: TRBD2; j_call: TRBJ2-1; cdr3_nt: TGCGCCAGCAGCCAAGATAGCGGGAGAAGGAATGAGCAGTTCTTC; cdr3_aa: CASSQDSGRRNEQFF
v_call: TRBV24-1; clone_size: once; d_call: .; j_call: TRBJ2-5; cdr3_nt: TGTGCCACCAGTGATCCCCTCTTAGGGAATGAGCAGTACTTC; cdr3_aa: CATSDPLLGNEQYF
v_call: TRBV7-2; clone_size: few; d_call: .; j_call: TRBJ1-1; cdr3_nt: TGTGCCAGCAGCTTAGGGGCGGAGCGGACTGAAGCTTTCTTT; cdr3_aa: CASSLGAERTEAFF
v_call: TRBV7-2; clone_size: .; d_call: .; j_call: TRBJ1-4; cdr3_nt: TGTGCCAGCAGCTTAATGGCAGCTGAAAAACTGTTTTTT; cdr3_aa: CASSLMAAEKLFF
v_call: TRBV7-8; clone_size: few; d_call: TRBD2; j_call: TRBJ2-3; cdr3_nt: TGTGCCAGCAGCTTAAGCGGGGGCCCTAGCACAGATACGCAGTATTTT; cdr3_aa: CASSLSGGPSTDTQYF
v_call: TRBV10-3; clone_size: few; d_call: TRBD1; j_call: TRBJ1-1; cdr3_nt: TGTGCCATCAGCCGGGACAGGTTGAACACTGAAGCTTTCTTT; cdr3_aa: CAISRDRLNTEAFF
v_call: TRBV27; clone_size: .; d_call: .; j_call: TRBJ1-5; cdr3_nt: TGTGCCAGCAGTCGCGACGGGGGCGCGGGTCAGCCCCAGCATTTT; cdr3_aa: CASSRDGGAGQPQHF
v_call: TRBV20-1; clone_size: .; d_call: .; j_call: TRBJ2-3; cdr3_nt: TGCAGTTCTGCTAGCACAGATACGCAGTATTTT; cdr3_aa: CSSASTDTQYF
v_call: TRBV25-1; clone_size: .; d_call: .; j_call: TRBJ2-5; cdr3_nt: TGTGCCAGCAGCAGGGGAGGGCAGTACTTC; cdr3_aa: CASSRGGQYF
v_call: TRBV30; clone_size: .; d_call: .; j_call: TRBJ2-7; cdr3_nt: TGTGCCTGGAGTTCGATTATAAGAGGGGGGGCCTACGAGCAGTACTTC; cdr3_aa: CAWSSIIRGGAYEQYF
v_call: TRBV27; clone_size: few; d_call: .; j_call: TRBJ1-5; cdr3_nt: TGTGCCAGCAGTTTTCAGGGCGATAGGGGCAATCAGCCCCAGCATTTT; cdr3_aa: CASSFQGDRGNQPQHF
v_call: TRBV9; clone_size: .; d_call: TRBD2; j_call: TRBJ2-7; cdr3_nt: TGTGCCAGCAGCGTAGGGTCTAGCGGGAGAACATGCGAGCAGTACTTC; cdr3_aa: CASSVGSSGRTCEQYF
v_call: TRBV27; clone_size: .; d_call: .; j_call: TRBJ2-1; cdr3_nt: TGTGCCAGCAGTTCGAAACAGGGTGGGACTATGAATGAGCAGTTCTTC; cdr3_aa: CASSSKQGGTMNEQFF
v_call: TRBV6-5; clone_size: few; d_call: TRBD2; j_call: TRBJ2-1; cdr3_nt: TGTGCCAGCAGTTACAGTCCTAGCGGTGGGATATACAATGAGCAGTTCTTC; cdr3_aa: CASSYSPSGGIYNEQFF
v_call: TRBV14; clone_size: once; d_call: .; j_call: TRBJ1-2; cdr3_nt: TGTGCCAGCAGCCAACAATCGGGACTGTCCGATGGCTACACCTTC; cdr3_aa: CASSQQSGLSDGYTF
v_call: TRBV6-6; clone_size: once; d_call: TRBD1; j_call: TRBJ1-1; cdr3_nt: TGTGGCAGCAGTTACTCGGGACAGGGGGCCGGCACTGAAGCTTTCTTT; cdr3_aa: CGSSYSGQGAGTEAFF
v_call: TRBV4-1; clone_size: .; d_call: TRBD2; j_call: TRBJ2-7; cdr3_nt: TGCGCCAGCAGCCAAGATCTTACTAGCGGGACGACCTACGAGCAGTACTTC; cdr3_aa: CASSQDLTSGTTYEQYF